This entry describes one T cell receptor (beta chain). TCRdb's table, derived via immunoSEQ multiplex PCR, lists solely in-frame clones and lacks some. The data contain more than 90,000 clones, about 90% of them singletons. The sample comes from a study of T cell changes during pregnancy in multiple sclerosis. Germline-derived CDR1 and CDR2 are SGHNT and YYREEE (reference sequence). This CDR3 is 15 amino acids long. Trimming took 4 bases from V and 2 from J; bases not matched to a gene: 3. The rearrangement joins TRBV5-4 to TRBJ2-5; 12 bases are shared with TRBD2. The TCR was taken from a female donor with multiple sclerosis, enrolled in a pregnancy study. Here the sequenced sample was peripheral blood, taken in the second trimester of pregnancy. The CDR3 protein is CASSLGTSGQETQYF. The CDR3 bases are TGTGCCAGCAGCCTCGGGACTAGCGGGCAAGAGACCCAGTACTTC.